Listed below are T cell receptor beta chains from one sample, sequenced in a study of beta chain features in type 1 diabetes. Repertoires were generated with immunoSEQ multiplex PCR, while TCRdb's copy carries only in-frame clones and drops some. Of some 900,000 clones listed, 17% are singletons. Sequenced input: naive CD4+ T cells from blood. Receptors were obtained from a woman under 30 in good health. Each CDR3 is given with its conserved first and last residue. A D gene is named only where the DNA matches it firmly. Some rows have no size entry. The others give once, few or many, or a class for an expanded clone.

.	TRBV4-2	18	few	TRBJ1-5	TGTGCCAGCAGCCAAGATAATCGGGGGATAGGCAGCAATCAGCCCCAGCATTTT	CASSQDNRGIGSNQPQHF
TRBD2	TRBV7-6	16	.	TRBJ2-1	TGTGCCAGCAGCTTAGCAGGGACTAGCGGGAGCCATGAGCAGTTCTTC	CASSLAGTSGSHEQFF
.	TRBV7-9	10	.	TRBJ2-3	TGTGCCAGCACCACAGATACGCAGTATTTT	CASTTDTQYF
.	TRBV5-1	15	few	TRBJ2-3	TGCGCCAGCAGCTTGCTTCCTCGGTCCACAGATACGCAGTATTTT	CASSLLPRSTDTQYF
.	TRBV4-3	12	.	TRBJ2-5	TGCGCCAGCAGCCAGGTGGGGTTAACCCAGTACTTC	CASSQVGLTQYF
.	TRBV4-3	14	.	TRBJ1-2	TGCGCCAGCAGCCAAGATGCGACAGGCTATGGCTACACCTTC	CASSQDATGYGYTF
.	TRBV5-6	13	.	TRBJ1-2	TGTGCCAGCAGCTTTGGCAGGGAGGATGGCTACACCTTC	CASSFGREDGYTF
TRBD1	TRBV27	14	few	TRBJ2-5	TGTGCCAGCAGTCTAATCAGGGGGCTGGAGACCCAGTACTTC	CASSLIRGLETQYF
.	TRBV28	14	.	TRBJ1-1	TGTGCCAGCGGATTGCCAGGGGCTAACACTGAAGCTTTCTTT	CASGLPGANTEAFF
.	TRBV4-2	15	.	TRBJ2-7	TGTGCCAGCAGCCAAGAAGGACGGCTCTTTGGCGAGCAGTACTTC	CASSQEGRLFGEQYF
.	TRBV10-3	15	.	TRBJ2-1	TGTGCCATCAGTGAGTCTGGGACCGGGGTAAATGAGCAGTTCTTC	CAISESGTGVNEQFF